Each of the 16 T cell receptor beta chains below was sequenced from the same sample in a study of CD8+ T cells in alopecia areata. The treatment: oral pan-JAK inhibitor, 5-10 mg twice daily. Isolated RNA was reverse transcribed into cDNA used as the sequencing template. Method: immunoSEQ multiplex PCR; TCRdb's copy keeps in-frame clones and lacks some. The sample lists nearly 95,000 clones, more than 65% seen once, with 17% in the top ten. Sample: CD8+ T cells sorted from blood, taken around week 46, from a patient treated with tofacitinib. Receptors were obtained from a human donor with alopecia areata.

The J gene is TRBJ1-2, the V gene TRBV9; TRBD1 matches 7 bases. CDR1 SGDLS and CDR2 YYNGEE come from the germline V gene. The CDR3 totals 16 residues. V gave up 4 bases and J gave up 6 bases; unmatched junction bases: 15. In DNA form, the CDR3 reads TGTGCCAGCAGCACTAGTGGGACAGATATCTCCCATGGCTACACCTTC. Translation: CASSTSGTDISHGYTF.

The chain has TRBV10-3 and TRBJ2-7; 12 bases match TRBD1. Germline CDR1 and CDR2: ENHRY and SYGVKD. V lost 0 bases to trimming and J lost 4 bases; unmatched junction nucleotides: 7. The length of the CDR3 is 17 residues. CDR3 residues: CAISESRDRGLKYEQYF. DNA of the CDR3: TGTGCCATCAGTGAGTCCCGGGACAGGGGGCTTAAGTACGAGCAGTACTTC.

This chain joins TRBV19 and TRBJ1-1; D remains unclear. V was trimmed by 3 bases and J by 1 base, leaving 6 bases between them. The V gene's germline CDR1 is LNHDA and CDR2 SQIVND (reference sequence). CDR3 length: 13 amino acids. The CDR3 sequence: CASSMSPNTEAFF. Written as DNA, the CDR3 is TGTGCCAGTAGTATGTCCCCGAACACTGAAGCTTTCTTT.

This chain connects TRBV6-1 to TRBJ2-5, with TRBD1 matching over 9 bases. CDR1 is MNHNS and CDR2 is SASEGT in the germline V gene. Trimming removed 5 bases from V and 2 bases from J; junction bases left unmatched: 3. CDR3 length equals 14 residues. DNA for the CDR3: TGTGCCAGCAGTCTAGACAGGGGGCAAGAGACCCAGTACTTC. Amino acids: CASSLDRGQETQYF.

This clone occurred once. The chain combines TRBV5-1 with TRBJ2-2, with D uncertain. With 0 bases removed from V and 0 bases from J, the gap between germline ends came to 9 bases. The germline V gene has CDR1 SGHRS and CDR2 YFSETQ. The CDR3 is made up of 16 amino acids. The CDR3 region has the DNA TGCGCCAGCAGCTTGGCGCAGACCACGAACACCGGGGAGCTGTTTTTT. Translating it yields CASSLAQTTNTGELFF.

V is TRBV15 and J is TRBJ2-1; D possibly matches TRBD1 or TRBD2 (5 bases each). The V and J ends lost 2 bases and 7 bases respectively, with 12 bases between them. Germline values: CDR1 LNHNV, CDR2 YYDKDF (reference sequence). The CDR3 extends over 14 amino acids. Here the CDR3 reads CATSRPGPSNEQFF. The CDR3 coding sequence is TGTGCCACCAGCAGACCGGGACCCTCTAATGAGCAGTTCTTC.

The CDR3 nucleotides are TGTGCCTGGAGTACGGGCGTGGGGGCTTTCTTT. Translated, it gives CAWSTGVGAFF. The chain links TRBV30 to TRBJ1-1; D gene uncertain. Trimming pared 2 bases from V and 11 bases from J, leaving 12 bases between. Germline values: CDR1 GTSNPN, CDR2 SVGIG (reference sequence). This CDR3 has 11 residues.

The chain carries TRBV27 and TRBJ2-7; D possibly corresponds to TRBD1 (6 bases). V lost 0 bases and J 3 bases, leaving 9 bases between the germline ends. The V gene's germline CDR1 is MNHEY and CDR2 SMNVEV (reference sequence). The CDR3 spans 14 residues. The CDR3, as DNA: TGTGCCAGCAGTTTATCGGGGGCTCTCTACGAGCAGTACTTC. Translated: CASSLSGALYEQYF.

This chain connects TRBV4-3 to TRBJ2-1, with D possibly matching TRBD2 (7 bases). This CDR3 is built from 16 residues. Looked up from germline, CDR1 is LGHNA and CDR2 is YSLEER. Between the trimmed V and J ends, which lost 0 bases and 10 bases, there was a span of 19 bases. The CDR3 sequence: CASSQDQGLGGGEQFF. As DNA, the CDR3 is TGCGCCAGCAGCCAAGACCAGGGATTAGGGGGGGGCGAGCAGTTCTTC.

The V and J genes are TRBV27 and TRBJ2-7, with TRBD1 identical over 8 bases. V shed 4 bases, J shed 6 bases, and the junction held 11 bases outside the gene matches. The CDR3 length is 15 residues. Germline V gives CDR1 MNHEY, CDR2 SMNVEV (reference sequence). As DNA, the CDR3 is TGTGCCAGCAGTTCGTTCGCCCAGGGGGCTCGCGAGCAGTACTTC. Protein: CASSSFAQGAREQYF.

A few counts support this clone. J is TRBJ1-2 and V is TRBV4-3, with a possible D match to TRBD1 (5 bases). The germline CDR1 and CDR2 sequences are LGHNA and YSLEER. V was cut by 2 bases and J by 4 bases, with 23 bases left in between. The CDR3 has 18 residues. The CDR3 coding sequence is TGCGCCAGCAGCCAACGCATTATCTTCGAGGGGAAACTCTATGGCTACACCTTC. It codes for CASSQRIIFEGKLYGYTF.

This clone is a singleton in its sample. This chain uses TRBV5-6 with TRBJ2-7; the D is unclear. CDR1 is SGHDT, CDR2 YYEEEE, per germline. The V and J ends lost 4 bases and 5 bases respectively, with 10 bases between them. This CDR3 contains 12 residues. Written as DNA, the CDR3 is TGTGCCAGCAGCCGATATCGGGACGAGCAGTACTTC. Translating gives CASSRYRDEQYF.

A remark on this clone: Other DNA sequences in the same sample also yield this CDR3. The rearrangement joins TRBV19 to TRBJ1-5; D gene uncertain. Germline V CDR1 and CDR2: LNHDA, SQIVND (reference sequence). With 3 bases removed from V and 6 bases from J, the gap between germline ends came to 6 bases. The CDR3 is made up of 12 amino acids. The CDR3 sequence is CASSIWGQPQHF. As DNA, the CDR3 is TGTGCCAGTAGTATTTGGGGTCAGCCCCAGCATTTT.

The chain employs TRBV2 and TRBJ2-3, with 9 nucleotides matching TRBD2. The length of the CDR3 is 17 residues. The J segment lost 6 bases and the V segment lost 7 bases, leaving 17 bases of the junction unmatched. Germline V gene lookup returns CDR1 SNHLY and CDR2 FYNNEI. CDR3 in DNA: TGTGCCAGCAACACGTTCTTGGGCGGGGGGGCCGCTGATACGCAGTATTTT. Its protein product is CASNTFLGGGAADTQYF.

The CDR3 loop is CASSQDPRGDYNEQFF. The DNA for the CDR3 is TGTGCCAGCAGCCAAGACCCCCGGGGGGACTACAATGAGCAGTTCTTC. The chain employs TRBV4-2 and TRBJ2-1; 7 bases match TRBD2. The V and J ends lost 0 bases and 3 bases, in that order; junction bases with no gene match: 5. Germline CDR1 reads LGHNA; CDR2 reads YNFKEQ. The CDR3 extends over 16 amino acids.

This chain links TRBV2 with TRBJ2-3; TRBD2 matches at 7 bases. Germline CDR1 and CDR2: SNHLY and FYNNEI. The CDR3 loop spans 15 amino acids. Losses at the gene ends were 6 bases for V and 2 bases for J; bases not matched to a gene: 8. CDR3 loop: CASRRSGAITDTQYF. The DNA for the CDR3 is TGTGCCAGCAGGCGCAGCGGGGCAATCACAGATACGCAGTATTTT.